The clone carrying this T cell receptor (beta chain) was recorded a few times. Antigen unknown. From germline, CDR1 is MNHNY and CDR2 SVGAGI (reference sequence). The CDR3 covers 14 residues. Trimming took 1 base from V and 9 from J, leaving 13 bases between them. The data were obtained in a study of spatial heterogeneity in lung cancer. Findings of the study overall: Among tumor T cells, estimated coverage was approximately 7% for alpha chains and roughly 12% for beta chains. Mutation tallies in tumors tracked expanded intratumoral alpha and beta TCR counts.

The sample's time point: sample taken at primary tumor resection. The donor population consisted of some 70 patients with untreated, early-stage non-small cell lung cancer. The authors sequenced whole RNA from tumor, nontumor lung or frozen PBMC without sorting. TCRdb re-analysed the 5' RACE reads in MiXCR, keeping a single row per CDR3 protein. The sample holds more than 15,000 distinct CDR3 sequences, 6.2% seen once. The V call is TRBV6-6, the J call TRBJ2-1, with a tentative D call TRBD1 (6 bases). This receptor was identified in a male donor with early-stage non-small cell lung cancer. The sample here was lung tumor tissue, taken at surgery. The CDR3 sequence is CASSYLAQGREQFF. In DNA, the CDR3 is TGTGCCAGCAGTTACTTAGCACAGGGTCGTGAGCAGTTCTTC.